These T cell receptor beta chains were read from a single sample in a study of CD8+CD57+ T cells in acquired aplastic anemia. TCRdb reprocessed the reads with MiXCR, giving one entry per CDR3 protein. This repertoire shows about 58,000 distinct CDR3 sequences, 57% found once; its top ten account for 16%. The sequenced sample consisted of sorted CD4+, CD8+, or CD8+CD57+ T cells (not recorded which) from PBMCs. These TCRs come from a human donor with aplastic anemia. Both conserved end residues are part of each CDR3. A D gene is named only where the DNA matches it firmly. Clone size is not always given. Where it is, it says once, few, many or a class for expanded clones.

j_call clone_size v_call d_call cdr3_aa cdr3_nt
TRBJ2-7 - TRBV20-1 - CSARGGPWRYEQYF TGCAGTGCTAGAGGGGGCCCGTGGCGATACGAGCAGTACTTC
TRBJ2-7 - TRBV29-1 TRBD2 CSAQGSSGSNEQYF TGCAGCGCCCAAGGGTCTAGCGGGTCCAACGAGCAGTACTTC
TRBJ1-5 - TRBV6-1 TRBD1 CASSSYRGLSNQPQHF TGTGCCAGCAGCTCCTACAGGGGACTTAGCAATCAGCCCCAGCATTTT
TRBJ1-2 - TRBV15 - CATSRASGDPYGYTF TGTGCCACCAGCAGAGCTTCGGGCGACCCCTATGGCTACACCTTC
TRBJ2-7 - TRBV2 TRBD1 CASKEQGVYEQYF TGTGCCAGTAAAGAACAGGGGGTGTACGAGCAGTACTTC
TRBJ2-7 - TRBV13 - CASSYGLSYEQYF TGTGCCAGCAGCTACGGGCTCAGCTACGAGCAGTACTTC
TRBJ2-7 - TRBV19 - CASRREVGYEQYF TGCGCCAGTAGGAGGGAAGTGGGCTACGAGCAGTACTTC
TRBJ2-1 - TRBV29-1 TRBD2 CSVGTSGGANEQFF TGCAGCGTTGGAACTAGCGGGGGGGCCAATGAGCAGTTCTTC
TRBJ2-7 - TRBV7-2 - CASSFTSSYEQYF TGTGCCAGCAGTTTTACTAGTTCCTACGAGCAGTACTTC
TRBJ2-7 few TRBV5-7 TRBD2 CASSPTASGPCEQYF TGTGCCAGCAGCCCTACCGCTAGCGGCCCCTGCGAGCAGTACTTC
TRBJ2-7 - TRBV13 TRBD1 CASSRGQAYSYEQYF TGTGCCAGCAGCCGGGGACAGGCGTACTCCTACGAGCAGTACTTC
TRBJ2-7 - TRBV10-1 - CASSEFTLSEQYF TGCGCCAGCAGTGAGTTTACCCTGTCCGAGCAGTACTTC
TRBJ2-7 - TRBV7-2 - CASSPSGPYEQYF TGTGCCAGCAGCCCTTCTGGGCCGTACGAGCAGTACTTC
TRBJ1-1 many TRBV5-6 - CASSLPEVASSTEAFF TGTGCCAGCAGCTTGCCGGAGGTAGCGTCTAGCACTGAAGCTTTCTTT
TRBJ2-2 - TRBV4-1 - CASSQAGGELFF TGCGCCAGCAGCCAAGCTGGCGGGGAGCTGTTTTTT
TRBJ1-6 - TRBV20-1 TRBD1 CSARVPPSGGNSPLHF TGCAGTGCTAGAGTGCCCCCCTCAGGGGGCAATTCACCCCTCCACTTT
TRBJ1-2 once TRBV29-1 - CSVALEDYGYTF TGCAGCGTTGCGCTGGAGGACTATGGCTACACCTTC
TRBJ2-3 - TRBV10-1 - CASSDAGSTDTQYF TGCGCCAGCAGTGATGCGGGGAGCACAGATACGCAGTATTTT
TRBJ1-2 many TRBV5-6 - CASSLNPARGYTF TGTGCCAGCAGCTTGAACCCAGCTAGGGGCTACACCTTC
TRBJ2-7 - TRBV15 TRBD1 CATSRVVGQGMYEQYF TGTGCCACCAGCAGAGTAGTAGGACAGGGCATGTACGAGCAGTACTTC
TRBJ2-7 - TRBV12-3/TRBV12-4 - CASSLAQGSFPYF TGTGCCAGCAGTTTAGCGCAGGGGTCGTTTCCGTACTTC
TRBJ1-1 many TRBV27 - CASRDGPVNTEAFF TGTGCCAGCAGAGATGGGCCCGTGAACACTGAAGCTTTCTTT
TRBJ2-7 - TRBV7-2 - CASSLSGHSSYEQYF TGTGCCAGCAGCTTATCCGGACATTCTTCCTACGAGCAGTACTTC
TRBJ1-1 many TRBV19 TRBD1 CASSLRDRGPTEAFF TGTGCCAGTAGTCTCCGGGACAGGGGACCCACTGAAGCTTTCTTT
TRBJ2-1 many TRBV6-6 - CALSSYNEQFF TGTGCGCTGAGCTCCTACAATGAGCAGTTCTTC
TRBJ1-2 - TRBV19 TRBD1 CASSIDAGQGVYGYTF TGTGCCAGTAGTATAGACGCAGGACAGGGCGTCTATGGCTACACCTTC
TRBJ1-5 - TRBV7-3 - CASSLTTAQPQHF TGTGCCAGCAGCCTAACAACGGCTCAGCCCCAGCATTTT
TRBJ2-2 - TRBV7-7 TRBD2 CASSEGREGTGELFF TGTGCCAGCAGTGAAGGGAGGGAGGGCACCGGGGAGCTGTTTTTT
TRBJ1-5 few TRBV2 - CASSVEGTGNQPQHF TGTGCCAGCAGTGTGGAGGGGACCGGCAATCAGCCCCAGCATTTT
TRBJ2-2 many TRBV29-1 - CSVVPVGGGQTGELFF TGCAGCGTTGTCCCCGTAGGGGGGGGCCAAACCGGGGAGCTGTTTTTT
TRBJ1-2 - TRBV19 TRBD1 CASRTQGDYGYTF TGTGCCAGCAGGACACAGGGGGACTATGGCTACACCTTC
TRBJ2-7 - TRBV20-1 - CSVPVGAGRSYEQYF TGCAGTGTCCCCGTGGGGGCGGGGCGTTCCTACGAGCAGTACTTC
TRBJ2-3 many TRBV15 - CATSPRTVITDTQYF TGTGCCACCAGCCCCCGGACAGTAATCACAGATACGCAGTATTTT
TRBJ2-3 many TRBV5-1 - CASSPSVTSTDTQYF TGCGCCAGCAGTCCTAGCGTGACTAGCACAGATACGCAGTATTTT
TRBJ1-5 many TRBV7-2 - CASSLSMNPAQPQHF TGTGCCAGCAGCTTATCGATGAACCCGGCCCAGCCCCAGCATTTT
TRBJ1-5 - TRBV20-1 - CSARGAGNQPQHF TGCAGTGCTAGGGGGGCTGGTAATCAGCCCCAGCATTTT
TRBJ1-1 many TRBV6-2/TRBV6-3 TRBD1 CASSSSGTGGTEAFF TGTGCCAGCAGTTCCTCGGGGACAGGGGGCACTGAAGCTTTCTTT
TRBJ2-1 many TRBV14 - CASSRPGDSRNEQFF TGTGCCAGCAGCCGACCTGGGGACTCCCGCAATGAGCAGTTCTTC
TRBJ2-5 - TRBV28 - CASSTPRTSPRVETQYF TGTGCCAGCAGTACTCCCCGGACGTCCCCCCGGGTCGAGACCCAGTACTTC
TRBJ2-1 - TRBV7-4 - CASSQGTYNEQFF TGTGCCAGCAGCCAGGGGACTTACAATGAGCAGTTCTTC
TRBJ1-6 - TRBV12-3/TRBV12-4 - CASSSGFSPLHF TGTGCCAGCAGCTCAGGGTTCTCACCCCTCCACTTT
TRBJ2-5 few TRBV7-3 TRBD2 CASSPTSGGNTQYF TGTGCCAGCAGCCCCACTAGCGGGGGGAATACCCAGTACTTC
TRBJ1-1 - TRBV7-8 - CASSFLTVNTEAFF TGTGCCAGCAGCTTCTTGACGGTGAACACTGAAGCTTTCTTT
TRBJ2-1 - TRBV6-2/TRBV6-3 - CASSYSGESSYNEQFF TGTGCCAGCAGTTACTCGGGCGAGAGCTCCTACAATGAGCAGTTCTTC
TRBJ1-2 - TRBV20-1 - CSARDPGGNYGYTF TGCAGTGCTAGAGATCCTGGGGGAAACTATGGCTACACCTTC
TRBJ2-3 many TRBV13 - CASSPDKSRDTQYF TGTGCCAGCAGCCCAGACAAGAGCAGAGATACGCAGTATTTT
TRBJ1-2 - TRBV5-1 - CASRYGRVLDGYTF TGCGCCAGCAGATATGGCAGAGTCCTCGATGGCTACACCTTC
TRBJ2-2 - TRBV5-4 - CASSIPWQGRTGELFF TGTGCCAGCAGCATACCGTGGCAGGGGCGTACCGGGGAGCTGTTTTTT